Each of the 30 T cell receptor beta chains below was sequenced from the same sample in a study of T cells in localized non-small cell lung cancer. Using immunoSEQ multiplex PCR, the repertoire was profiled, and TCRdb retains in-frame clones only, with some absent. The table has 25,000 or so clones, approximately 90% seen once. The sequencing used peripheral blood, collected before any cancer treatment. The receptors derive from a woman between 35 and 70 years old with stage I lung adenocarcinoma.

The gene calls are TRBV5-4 and TRBJ1-1; 7 nucleotides align to TRBD1. CDR1 and CDR2 (germline): SGHNT, YYREEE (reference sequence). The CDR3 extends over 15 amino acids. J gave up 4 bases and V 0 bases, and 6 bases lay outside the gene matches. Written as DNA, the CDR3 is TGTGCCAGCAGCTTGGCCGAGGCAGGGGGCACTGAAGCTTTCTTT. Its protein product is CASSLAEAGGTEAFF.

The CDR3 bases are TGTGCCAGTAGTATACTGGGACTAGCGGGAAACGAGCAGTACTTC. This codes for CASSILGLAGNEQYF. J is TRBJ2-7 and V is TRBV19; the match to TRBD2 covers 13 bases. This CDR3 spans 15 amino acids. Germline CDR1 LNHDA, CDR2 SQIVND (reference sequence). V shed 2 bases and J 5 bases; nucleotides not matched to a gene: 3.

The chain couples TRBV7-6 to TRBJ2-5; maybe TRBD1 (5 bases). V was cut by 2 bases and J by 5 bases, with 6 bases left in between. The CDR3 is made up of 12 amino acids. In germline, CDR1 is SGHVS, CDR2 FNYEAQ. The CDR3 is CASSLSGETQYF. In DNA form, the CDR3 reads TGTGCCAGCAGCTTATCAGGGGAGACCCAGTACTTC.

This chain uses TRBV5-1 with TRBJ2-1, with 11 positions matching TRBD2. The CDR3 contains 14 residues. V dropped 5 bases and J dropped 4; count of bases not matched to a gene: 2. CDR1 SGHRS and CDR2 YFSETQ come from the germline V gene. CDR3 sequence (DNA): TGCGCCAGCAGGGGACTAGCGGAGTACAATGAGCAGTTCTTC. This codes for CASRGLAEYNEQFF.

This chain connects TRBV11-2 to TRBJ1-4, with no clear D. There are 15 residues in the CDR3. Germline CDR1 is SGHAT and CDR2 is FQNNGV. Trimming shortened V by 1 base and J by 5 bases, and 11 bases separated the two germline ends. The CDR3 sequence is CASSLAPGGNEKLFF. The CDR3 region has the DNA TGTGCCAGCAGCTTAGCACCAGGAGGGAATGAAAAACTGTTTTTT.

The chain recombines TRBV5-4 with TRBJ2-7; D gene ambiguous. Between the trimmed V and J ends, which lost 4 bases and 3 bases, there was a span of 11 bases. CDR1 SGHNT and CDR2 YYREEE come from the germline V gene (reference sequence). This CDR3 is 13 amino acids long. CDR3 nucleotides: TGTGCCAGCAGCCCCGGCTGGGGCTACGAGCAGTACTTC. Translated, it gives CASSPGWGYEQYF.

The rearrangement joins TRBV7-2 to TRBJ2-2; D not certain. Germline-derived CDR1 and CDR2 are SGHTA and FQGNSA. This CDR3 comprises 15 residues. The V and J ends lost 2 bases and 3 bases respectively, with 10 bases between them. For the CDR3, the DNA is TGTGCCAGCAGCTTAAAAGGGTTGGACACCGGGGAGCTGTTTTTT. The encoded protein is CASSLKGLDTGELFF.

The gene calls are TRBV9 and TRBJ2-7; 10 bases fit TRBD2. With V trimmed by 5 bases and J by 3 bases, 14 bases remained unmatched. CDR1 and CDR2 (germline): SGDLS, YYNGEE. The CDR3 covers 17 residues. For the CDR3, the DNA is TGTGCCAGCAGTCGTACAGCTCGGACTAGCGGAAACTACGAGCAGTACTTC. Residues: CASSRTARTSGNYEQYF.

The chain carries TRBV5-6 and TRBJ2-5; 8 nucleotides match TRBD1. This CDR3 spans 14 amino acids. Losses at the gene ends were 3 bases for V and 4 bases for J; bases not matched to a gene: 5. Germline values: CDR1 SGHDT, CDR2 YYEEEE. CDR3 sequence: CASSSGQGAETQYF. The CDR3, as DNA: TGTGCCAGCAGCTCTGGACAGGGCGCAGAGACCCAGTACTTC.

The chain is built from TRBV10-2 and TRBJ1-5, with 10 positions matching TRBD1. The CDR3 spans 15 residues. The J segment lost 6 bases and the V segment lost 4 bases, leaving 6 bases of the junction unmatched. CDR1 and CDR2 (germline): WSHSY, SAAADI. The CDR3 is CASSAPDRGVQPQHF. The CDR3 DNA reads as TGCGCCAGCAGTGCACCGGACAGGGGGGTTCAGCCCCAGCATTTT.

The genes are TRBV5-1 and TRBJ2-7, with a possible D match to TRBD1 (6 bases). CDR3 size: 13 residues. CDR1 SGHRS and CDR2 YFSETQ come from the germline V gene. V was trimmed by 4 bases and J by 2 bases, leaving 10 bases between them. CDR3 bases: TGCGCCAGCAGCCGGGACAACGCCTACGAGCAGTACTTC. Translating it yields CASSRDNAYEQYF. Full variable domain (missing parts from reference TRBV5-1 and TRBJ2-7): KAGVTQTPRYLIKTRGQQVTLSCSPISGHRSVSWYQQTPGQGLQFLFEYFSETQRNKGNFPGRFSGRQFSNSRSEMNVSTLELGDSALYLCASSRDNAYEQYFGPGTRLTVT.

The chain combines TRBV19 with TRBJ1-1, with D possibly matching TRBD1 (6 bases). Trimming shortened V by 6 bases and J by 4 bases, and 12 bases separated the two germline ends. The CDR3 extends over 13 amino acids. Germline V gives CDR1 LNHDA, CDR2 SQIVND (reference sequence). The CDR3 DNA is TGTGCCAGTAGCGGACAGTCCTCCACTGAAGCTTTCTTT. It is translated as CASSGQSSTEAFF.

V is TRBV9 and J is TRBJ2-3; the match to TRBD2 covers 12 bases. The length of the CDR3 is 17 residues. The junction had 4 bases not matched to a gene; V was cut back by 2 bases and J by 0 bases. Germline V lookup: CDR1 SGDLS, CDR2 YYNGEE. In DNA form, the CDR3 reads TGTGCCAGCAGCGTGGGACTAGCGGGCTTTAGCACAGATACGCAGTATTTT. Protein sequence: CASSVGLAGFSTDTQYF.

This clone was observed a handful of times. This rearrangement joins TRBV5-4 to TRBJ1-1; no clear D gene. The V gene's germline CDR1 is SGHNT and CDR2 YYREEE (reference sequence). V lost 6 bases and J lost 1, with 7 bases in between. The CDR3 contains 12 residues. The chain's CDR3 is CASNLGNTEAFF. In DNA, the CDR3 is TGTGCCAGCAATCTGGGGAACACTGAAGCTTTCTTT.

The J gene is TRBJ2-3, the V gene TRBV6-1; weak D call: TRBD2 (6 bases). Germline values: CDR1 MNHNS, CDR2 SASEGT. The CDR3 contains 15 residues. Trimming stripped 2 bases from V and 0 bases from J, with 9 bases between. The CDR3 nucleotides read TGTGCCAGCAGTGAATTAAGCGGGAGCACAGATACGCAGTATTTT. The encoded protein is CASSELSGSTDTQYF.

The chain uses TRBV7-2 and TRBJ1-1; D call uncertain. Germline assignment: CDR1 SGHTA and CDR2 FQGNSA. This CDR3 has 14 amino acids. V dropped 3 bases and J dropped 0 bases, with 8 bases sitting between them. CDR3 nucleotide sequence: TGTGCCAGCAGCTTTGGCGGATTGAACACTGAAGCTTTCTTT. Translating it yields CASSFGGLNTEAFF.

The chain couples TRBV5-4 to TRBJ2-1; D gene uncertain. Trimming shortened V by 0 bases and J by 0 bases, and 10 bases separated the two germline ends. CDR1 is SGHNT, CDR2 YYREEE, per germline (reference sequence). The CDR3 runs to 16 residues. CDR3 residues: CASSLGAHSSYNEQFF. Here the CDR3 DNA reads TGTGCCAGCAGCTTGGGGGCTCACAGCTCCTACAATGAGCAGTTCTTC.

The V and J genes are TRBV6-5 and TRBJ2-7; D is perhaps TRBD2 (6 bases). The germline gives CDR1 MNHEY, CDR2 SVGAGI. Trimming removed 7 bases at V and 3 bases at J, with 16 bases between. This CDR3 contains 14 residues. The CDR3 DNA sequence: TGTGCCAGCACTTCTGGGGGGTCCGGCTACGAGCAGTACTTC. This codes for CASTSGGSGYEQYF.

The chain joins TRBV27 to TRBJ2-1; D possibly matches TRBD1 or TRBD2 (6 bases each). CDR1 and CDR2 (germline): MNHEY, SMNVEV (reference sequence). The CDR3 loop spans 15 amino acids. Trimming took 2 bases from V and 10 from J, leaving 18 bases between them. For the CDR3, the DNA is TGTGCCAGCAGTTTAGGACGGAGGGGGGACCGGGAGCAGTTCTTC. Protein sequence: CASSLGRRGDREQFF.

Note on this clone: Its ends do not fully match the called genes, so a read error is possible. The same CDR3 can be traced to other DNA sequences in this sample. The chain employs TRBV7-6 and TRBJ2-6; TRBD2 matches at 7 bases. Germline V gives CDR1 SGHVS, CDR2 FNYEAQ. CDR3 length equals 16 residues. CDR3 in DNA: TGTGCCAGCAGCGGGAGGGCGCTGGCTGGGGCCAACGTTCTGACTTTC. It yields the protein CASSGRALAGANVLTF.

The V gene is TRBV19, the J gene TRBJ1-5, with 9 bases lining up with TRBD1. This CDR3 spans 14 amino acids. Germline CDR1 LNHDA, CDR2 SQIVND (reference sequence). V shed 6 bases and J 2 bases; nucleotides not matched to a gene: 2. The CDR3 here is CASSWDRGNQPQHF. The CDR3 bases are TGTGCCAGTAGCTGGGACAGGGGCAATCAGCCCCAGCATTTT.

The V gene is TRBV18, the J gene TRBJ1-5, with 9 positions matching TRBD1. V was pared by 2 bases and J by 5 bases, with 10 bases of the junction left unmatched. Germline V gene data show CDR1 as KGHSH and CDR2 as LQKENI. CDR3 size: 17 residues. This CDR3 reads CASSPAITGGNDQPQHF. In nucleotides, the CDR3 is TGTGCCAGCTCACCAGCCATCACAGGGGGCAACGATCAGCCCCAGCATTTT.

The chain employs TRBV9 and TRBJ2-1; 10 bases fit TRBD2. Germline trimming cut 3 bases from V and 4 bases from J; bases unmatched to any gene: 10. The V gene's germline CDR1 is SGDLS and CDR2 YYNGEE. The CDR3 runs to 17 residues. CDR3 DNA sequence: TGTGCCAGCAGCGCAGTAGCGGGAGGCCAGCCTTACAATGAGCAGTTCTTC. Protein: CASSAVAGGQPYNEQFF.

The chain joins TRBV9 to TRBJ2-1, with 7 bases aligning to TRBD1. Germline assignment: CDR1 SGDLS and CDR2 YYNGEE. CDR3 length: 12 amino acids. V shed 3 bases and J 10 bases; nucleotides not matched to a gene: 4. CDR3 nucleotides: TGTGCCAGCAGCGCCTCACAGGGGGAGCAGTTCTTC. This encodes CASSASQGEQFF.

This sequence joins TRBV23-1 and TRBJ2-3; TRBD1 matches at 7 bases. TRBV23-1 is designated an ORF whose function remains uncertain. The CDR3 is 11 amino acids. After removal of 8 bases from V and 6 bases from J, the junction contained 2 bases not matched to a gene. The CDR3 reads CASLQGDTQYF. Written as DNA, the CDR3 is TGCGCCAGCTTACAGGGGGATACGCAGTATTTT.

This clone was observed a single time. The genes are TRBV7-2 and TRBJ2-7; TRBD1 matches 7 bases. Germline V CDR1 and CDR2: SGHTA, FQGNSA. Losses at the gene ends were 1 base for V and 3 bases for J; bases not matched to a gene: 0. The CDR3 is 13 residues long. The CDR3 DNA is TGTGCCAGCAGCTTAGACAGGGGCTACGAGCAGTACTTC. Protein sequence: CASSLDRGYEQYF.

The V and J genes are TRBV30 and TRBJ2-3, with D unresolved. CDR1 and CDR2 from the germline V gene are GTSNPN and SVGIG (reference sequence). The CDR3 loop spans 13 amino acids. The germline V and J ends were trimmed by 4 bases and 5 bases, with 13 bases remaining between them. The CDR3 nucleotides read TGTGCCTGGAAGGTACCCGCCGGAGATACGCAGTATTTT. Translating it yields CAWKVPAGDTQYF.

The CDR3 DNA sequence: TGTGCCAGCAAAGACAGGGGGCTGTCCAATGAGCAGTTCTTC. Amino acids: CASKDRGLSNEQFF. J is TRBJ2-1 and V is TRBV11-2; 10 bases match TRBD1. The CDR3 length is 14 residues. Trimming took 7 bases from V and 6 from J; bases not matched to a gene: 6. Germline V gives CDR1 SGHAT, CDR2 FQNNGV.

The genes are TRBV5-4 and TRBJ2-1; 7 bases line up with TRBD2. CDR3 length equals 14 residues. V trimming: 2 bases; J trimming: 4 bases; junction bases outside the gene matches: 3. CDR1 and CDR2 (germline): SGHNT, YYREEE (reference sequence). Here the CDR3 reads CASSLAGRYNEQFF. In DNA, the CDR3 is TGTGCCAGCAGCTTAGCGGGAAGGTACAATGAGCAGTTCTTC.

The gene calls are TRBV4-3 and TRBJ2-3, with 8 bases lining up with TRBD2. V was clipped by 4 bases and J by 5 bases; unmatched bases: 17. The CDR3 is 18 residues long. CDR1 and CDR2 from the germline V gene are LGHNA and YSLEER. CDR3 in amino acids: CASSLGGRPAGEGDTQYF. DNA of the CDR3: TGCGCCAGCAGCCTCGGAGGGCGGCCAGCGGGAGAGGGAGATACGCAGTATTTT.